These 4 T cell receptor beta chains originate from one sample sequenced in a study of T cell repertoires in cytomegalovirus infection. TCRdb passed the reads through MiXCR, listing each CDR3 protein once. The table includes 750,000 to 950,000 distinct CDR3 sequences, approximately 32% detected once. Which antigens these TCRs recognize remains unknown. The sequences come from cultured CD8+ T cells from PBMCs, collected from culture after CMV antigen stimulation. These receptors all come from a human donor in good health (CMV status not recorded). Some clones in this sample may be carry-over from other donors' samples.

This clonotype was picked up many times. At one end the junction does not follow the germline gene, possibly because of a read error. This chain connects TRBV4-1 to TRBJ1-1, with D tentatively TRBD1 (6 bases). The CDR3 is 11 residues long. Germline loops: CDR1 MGHRA, CDR2 YSYEKL. The CDR3 region has the DNA TGTGCCAGCAGCCAGACAGGTGAAGCTTTCTTT. Translating it yields CASSQTGEAFF.

This clonotype was seen a handful of times. This sequence joins TRBV4-2 and TRBJ1-5; D uncertain. The germline CDR1 and CDR2 sequences are LGHNA and YNFKEQ. Trimming removed 0 bases at V and 6 bases at J, with 9 bases between. The CDR3 loop spans 14 amino acids. CDR3 DNA: TGTGCCAGCAGCCAAGATCTTAGTGGTCAGCCCCAGCATTTT. The encoded protein is CASSQDLSGQPQHF.

This clonotype appeared a few times. The CDR3 DNA sequence: TGTGCCAGTAGTTGGGCCACCGACTCCTACGAGCAGTACTTC. It translates to CASSWATDSYEQYF. The rearrangement links TRBV19 to TRBJ2-7; no clear D gene. The V end lost 5 bases, the J end lost 0 bases, and 11 bases lay between the germline ends. CDR3 length: 14 residues. The germline V gene has CDR1 LNHDA and CDR2 SQIVND (reference sequence).

This clonotype was detected many times. This chain joins TRBV7-8 and TRBJ1-1; no reliable D call. The CDR3 has 14 residues. Germline V gene sequence: CDR1 SGHVS, CDR2 FQNEAQ. With 3 bases removed from V and 0 bases from J, the gap between germline ends came to 8 bases. CDR3 nucleotides: TGTGCCAGCAGCTTTTCCACTATGAACACTGAAGCTTTCTTT. Residues: CASSFSTMNTEAFF.